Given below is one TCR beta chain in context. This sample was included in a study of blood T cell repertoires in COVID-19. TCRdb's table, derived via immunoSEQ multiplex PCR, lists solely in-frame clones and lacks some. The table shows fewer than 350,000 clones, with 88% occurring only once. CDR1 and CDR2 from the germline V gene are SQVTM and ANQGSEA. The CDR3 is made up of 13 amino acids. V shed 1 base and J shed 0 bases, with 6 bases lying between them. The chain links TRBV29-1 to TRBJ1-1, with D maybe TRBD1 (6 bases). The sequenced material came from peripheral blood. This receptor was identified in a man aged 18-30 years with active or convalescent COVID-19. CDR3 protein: CSVEGQVNTEAFF. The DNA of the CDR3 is TGCAGCGTTGAAGGACAGGTGAACACTGAAGCTTTCTTT.